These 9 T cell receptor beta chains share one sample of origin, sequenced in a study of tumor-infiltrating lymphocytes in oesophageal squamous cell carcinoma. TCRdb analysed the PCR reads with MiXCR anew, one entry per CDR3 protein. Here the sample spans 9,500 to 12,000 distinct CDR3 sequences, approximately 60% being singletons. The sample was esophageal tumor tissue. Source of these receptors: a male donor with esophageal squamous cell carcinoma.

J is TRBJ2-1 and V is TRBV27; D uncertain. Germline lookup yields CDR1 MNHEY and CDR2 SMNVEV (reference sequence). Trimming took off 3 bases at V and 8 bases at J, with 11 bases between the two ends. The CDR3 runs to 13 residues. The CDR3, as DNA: TGTGCCAGCAGTTTGACTTTGGCAGATGAGCAGTTCTTC. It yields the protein CASSLTLADEQFF.

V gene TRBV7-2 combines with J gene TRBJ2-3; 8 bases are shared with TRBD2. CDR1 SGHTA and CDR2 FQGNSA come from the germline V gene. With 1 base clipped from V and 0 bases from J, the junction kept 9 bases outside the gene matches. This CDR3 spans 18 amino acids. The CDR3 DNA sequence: TGTGCCAGCAGCTTAGTCGGTAGCGGGGATACTAGCACAGATACGCAGTATTTT. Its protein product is CASSLVGSGDTSTDTQYF.

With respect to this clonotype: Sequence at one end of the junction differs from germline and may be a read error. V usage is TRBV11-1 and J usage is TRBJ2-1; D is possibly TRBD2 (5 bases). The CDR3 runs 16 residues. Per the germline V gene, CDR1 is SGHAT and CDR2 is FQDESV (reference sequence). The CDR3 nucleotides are TGTGCCAGCAGTTTAGGGAGCTACAGCTCCTACAATGAGCAGTTCTTC. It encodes CASSLGSYSSYNEQFF.

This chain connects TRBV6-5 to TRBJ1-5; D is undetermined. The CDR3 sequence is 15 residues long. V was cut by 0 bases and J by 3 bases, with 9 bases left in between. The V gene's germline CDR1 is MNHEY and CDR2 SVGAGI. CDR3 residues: CASSYSFADNQPQHF. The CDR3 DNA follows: TGTGCCAGCAGTTACTCGTTCGCAGACAATCAGCCCCAGCATTTT.

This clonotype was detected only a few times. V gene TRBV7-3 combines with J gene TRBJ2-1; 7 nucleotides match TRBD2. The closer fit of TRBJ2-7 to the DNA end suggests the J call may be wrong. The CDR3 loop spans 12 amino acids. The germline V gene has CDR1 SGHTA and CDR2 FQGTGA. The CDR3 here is CASSPPGGVQYF. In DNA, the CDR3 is TGTGCCAGCAGCCCCCCTGGGGGGGTGCAGTACTTC.

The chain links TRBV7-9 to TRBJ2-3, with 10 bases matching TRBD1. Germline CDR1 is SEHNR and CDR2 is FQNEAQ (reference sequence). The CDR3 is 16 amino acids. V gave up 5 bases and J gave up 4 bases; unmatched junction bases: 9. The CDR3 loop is CASSRTGTGDADTQYF. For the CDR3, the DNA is TGTGCCAGCAGCAGAACCGGGACAGGGGACGCAGATACGCAGTATTTT.

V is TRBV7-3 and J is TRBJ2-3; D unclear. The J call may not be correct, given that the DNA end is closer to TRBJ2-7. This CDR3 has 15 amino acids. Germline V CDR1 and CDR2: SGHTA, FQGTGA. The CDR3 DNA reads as TGTGCCAGCAGCTTAACGGCAGCACCCTCTTACGAGCAGTACTTC. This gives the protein CASSLTAAPSYEQYF.

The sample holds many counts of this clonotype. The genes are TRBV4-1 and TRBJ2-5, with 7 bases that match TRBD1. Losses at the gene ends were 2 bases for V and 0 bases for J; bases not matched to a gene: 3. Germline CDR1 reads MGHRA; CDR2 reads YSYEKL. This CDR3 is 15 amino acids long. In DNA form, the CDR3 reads TGCGCCAGCAGCCAACACCAGGGGGACCAAGAGACCCAGTACTTC. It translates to CASSQHQGDQETQYF.

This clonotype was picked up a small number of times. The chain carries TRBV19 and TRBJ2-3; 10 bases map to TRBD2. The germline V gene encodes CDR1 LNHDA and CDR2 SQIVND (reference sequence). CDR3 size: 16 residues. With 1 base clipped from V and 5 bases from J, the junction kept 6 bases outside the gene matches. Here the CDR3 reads CASSIGLAGVGDTQYF. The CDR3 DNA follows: TGTGCCAGTAGTATAGGGCTAGCGGGAGTAGGAGATACGCAGTATTTT.